These T cell receptor beta chains were read from a single sample in a study of cytomegalovirus exposure and HLA in healthy donors. The repertoire was sequenced with immunoSEQ multiplex PCR; TCRdb's copy has only in-frame clones and lacks some. Its table records about 200,000 clones. Sequencing was performed on PBMCs. These receptors came from a woman under 40 in good health and CMV-seropositive. Each CDR3 is given with its conserved first and last residue. The order of the fields is D gene, J gene, V gene, CDR3 protein, CDR3 DNA. D genes are given only for firm matches.

D: -; J: TRBJ1-4; V: TRBV10-2; CDR3: CASVDLQGPQEKLFF; DNA: TGCGCCAGCGTTGATTTGCAGGGCCCCCAGGAAAAACTGTTTTTT
D: TRBD2; J: TRBJ2-1; V: TRBV19; CDR3: CASSMGGSVGNEQFF; DNA: TGTGCCAGTAGTATGGGCGGGAGTGTCGGCAATGAGCAGTTCTTC
D: -; J: TRBJ1-2; V: TRBV5-4; CDR3: CASSLGGQGPGWGGYAF; DNA: TGTGCCAGCAGCTTGGGGGGTCAGGGCCCTGGATGGGGGGGCTACGCCTTC
D: TRBD1; J: TRBJ1-5; V: TRBV2; CDR3: CASSPDRANQPQHF; DNA: TGTGCCAGCAGTCCGGACAGGGCGAATCAGCCCCAGCATTTT
D: -; J: TRBJ2-6; V: TRBV6-1; CDR3: CASSDRTGLSGANVLTF; DNA: TGTGCCAGCAGTGACCGGACGGGATTATCTGGGGCCAACGTCCTGACTTTC
D: -; J: TRBJ1-6; V: TRBV18; CDR3: CASSLSGQGYNSPLHF; DNA: TGTGCCAGCTCACTATCGGGTCAGGGGTATAATTCACCCCTCCACTTT
D: TRBD1; J: TRBJ2-7; V: TRBV5-1; CDR3: CASSPRYRGISYEQYF; DNA: TGCGCCAGCAGCCCCCGGTACAGGGGGATCTCCTACGAGCAGTACTTC
D: TRBD2; J: TRBJ2-7; V: TRBV28; CDR3: CASSSWTSGTSSYEQYF; DNA: TGTGCCAGCAGTTCCTGGACTAGCGGGACGAGCTCCTACGAGCAGTACTTC
D: TRBD1; J: TRBJ1-1; V: TRBV7-2; CDR3: CASSPTGGINTEAFF; DNA: TGTGCCAGCAGTCCTACAGGGGGCATCAACACTGAAGCTTTCTTT
D: TRBD1; J: TRBJ2-2; V: TRBV18; CDR3: CASSPDRGVGELFF; DNA: TGTGCCAGCTCACCTGACAGGGGAGTCGGGGAGCTGTTTTTT
D: TRBD2; J: TRBJ2-7; V: TRBV28; CDR3: CASIAGPLSSYEQYF; DNA: TGTGCCAGCATAGCGGGCCCGTTGAGCTCCTACGAGCAGTACTTC
D: -; J: TRBJ2-7; V: TRBV4-3; CDR3: CASSQDHAGTYEQYF; DNA: TGCGCCAGCAGCCAAGATCATGCCGGGACTTACGAGCAGTACTTC
D: TRBD2; J: TRBJ2-5; V: TRBV29-1; CDR3: CSVAPRLAQETQYF; DNA: TGCAGCGTCGCCCCTAGACTAGCCCAAGAGACCCAGTACTTC
D: -; J: TRBJ2-7; V: TRBV2; CDR3: CASRQGSYEQYF; DNA: TGTGCCAGCAGACAGGGATCCTACGAGCAGTACTTC
D: TRBD2; J: TRBJ2-7; V: TRBV10-1; CDR3: CASSPLAGNPYEQYF; DNA: TGCGCCAGCAGCCCCCTAGCGGGAAACCCCTACGAGCAGTACTTC
D: TRBD2; J: TRBJ2-5; V: TRBV29-1; CDR3: CSTGGSQETQYF; DNA: TGCAGCACCGGGGGGTCACAAGAGACCCAGTACTTC
D: TRBD2; J: TRBJ2-3; V: TRBV5-1; CDR3: CASSPRGGPPDTQYF; DNA: TGCGCCAGCTCACCCCGGGGGGGCCCGCCAGATACGCAGTATTTT
D: -; J: TRBJ2-5; V: TRBV27; CDR3: CASSLDRGAPRETQYF; DNA: TGTGCCAGCAGTCTAGATCGGGGGGCCCCAAGAGAGACCCAGTACTTC
D: TRBD1; J: TRBJ2-3; V: TRBV19; CDR3: CASSIARDRGLSGSRRDTQYF; DNA: TGTGCCAGTAGTATAGCCCGGGACAGGGGGCTTAGCGGGAGCCGGCGGGATACGCAGTATTTT
D: -; J: TRBJ2-7; V: TRBV29-1; CDR3: CSVCPSSYEQYF; DNA: TGCAGCGTTTGTCCCAGCTCCTACGAGCAGTACTTC
D: -; J: TRBJ1-4; V: TRBV6-6; CDR3: CASSWGIGGGGEKLFF; DNA: TGTGCCAGCAGCTGGGGTATTGGGGGAGGAGGTGAAAAACTGTTTTTT
D: -; J: TRBJ2-5; V: TRBV27; CDR3: CASSPRGGWETQYF; DNA: TGTGCCAGCAGTCCGCGTGGCGGGTGGGAGACCCAGTACTTC
D: -; J: TRBJ1-1; V: TRBV7-9; CDR3: CASSLPGQFEAFF; DNA: TGTGCCAGCAGCCTGCCCGGACAGTTTGAAGCTTTCTTT
D: TRBD1; J: TRBJ1-5; V: TRBV4-1; CDR3: CASSPLAGGNQPQHF; DNA: TGCGCCAGCAGCCCCCTGGCAGGGGGGAATCAGCCCCAGCATTTT
D: -; J: TRBJ1-2; V: TRBV28; CDR3: CASSLGQGKIYGYTF; DNA: TGTGCCAGCTCCTTGGGGCAGGGGAAGATCTATGGCTACACCTTC